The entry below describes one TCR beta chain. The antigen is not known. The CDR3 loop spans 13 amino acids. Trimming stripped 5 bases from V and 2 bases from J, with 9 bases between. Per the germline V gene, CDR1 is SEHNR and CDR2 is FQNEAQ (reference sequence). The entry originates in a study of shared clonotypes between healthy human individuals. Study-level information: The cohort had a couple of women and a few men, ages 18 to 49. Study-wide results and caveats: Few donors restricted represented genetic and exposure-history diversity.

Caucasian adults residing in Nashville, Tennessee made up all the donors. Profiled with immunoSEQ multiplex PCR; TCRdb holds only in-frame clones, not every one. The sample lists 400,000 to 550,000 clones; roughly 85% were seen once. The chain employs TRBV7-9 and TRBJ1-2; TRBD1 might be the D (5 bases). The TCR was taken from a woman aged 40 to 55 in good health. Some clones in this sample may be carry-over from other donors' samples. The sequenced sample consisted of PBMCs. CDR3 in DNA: TGTGCCAGCAGCACAGACAGCAACTATGGCTACACCTTC. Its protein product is CASSTDSNYGYTF.